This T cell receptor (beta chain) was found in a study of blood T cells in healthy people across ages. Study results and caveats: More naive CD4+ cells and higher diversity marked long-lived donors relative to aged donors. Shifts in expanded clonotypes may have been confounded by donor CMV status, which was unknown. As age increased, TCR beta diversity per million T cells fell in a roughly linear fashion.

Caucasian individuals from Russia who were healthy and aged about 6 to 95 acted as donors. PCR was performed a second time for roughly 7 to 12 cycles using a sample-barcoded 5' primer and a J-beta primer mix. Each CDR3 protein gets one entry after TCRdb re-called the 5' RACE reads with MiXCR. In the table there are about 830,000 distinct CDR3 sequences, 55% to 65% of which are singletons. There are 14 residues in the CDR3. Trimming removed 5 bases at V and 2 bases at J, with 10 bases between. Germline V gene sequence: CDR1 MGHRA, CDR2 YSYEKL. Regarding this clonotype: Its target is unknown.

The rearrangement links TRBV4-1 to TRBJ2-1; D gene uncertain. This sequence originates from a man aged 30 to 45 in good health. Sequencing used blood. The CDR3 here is CASSNRNPYNEQFF. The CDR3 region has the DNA TGCGCCAGCAGCAATCGAAACCCCTACAATGAGCAGTTCTTC.